The 15 T cell receptor beta chains below were found in one sample sequenced in a study of post-analysis software for immune sequencing data. Findings and limits, study-wide: When patients were compared with controls, a handful of TRBV segments were more frequent, TRBV5-6, TRBV5-1 and TRBV20-1 among them.

The antigens of these receptors remain unknown. Libraries were made from TCR beta cDNA, and they carried unique molecular identifiers. TCRdb processed the PCR reads anew with MiXCR; each CDR3 protein has one entry. The sample contains around 770,000 distinct CDR3 sequences, approximately 44% of which appear only once. Input material: blood. These receptors all stem from a girl under 18 with multiple sclerosis.

V and J are TRBV27 and TRBJ2-3; D is perhaps TRBD1 or TRBD2 (5 bases each). Germline V CDR1 and CDR2: MNHEY, SMNVEV (reference sequence). V shed 5 bases and J shed 4 bases, with 10 bases lying between them. The length of the CDR3 is 13 residues. As DNA, the CDR3 is TGTGCCAGCAGTCATCGGGGCCCAGATACGCAGTATTTT. As protein: CASSHRGPDTQYF.

In its sample, this clonotype was seen a few times. A much more abundant neighbour one base away suggests this may be a read error. The genes are TRBV7-6 and TRBJ2-3; tentatively, D is TRBD1 or TRBD2 (5 bases each). The CDR3 runs to 13 residues. Germline CDR1 and CDR2: SGHVS and FNYEAQ. Here the CDR3 reads CASRHPSTGTQYF. The CDR3 coding sequence is TGTGCCAGCAGGCATCCTAGCACAGGTACGCAGTATTTT.

V is TRBV20-1 and J is TRBJ2-7, with 8 bases that match TRBD1. CDR1 is DFQATT, CDR2 SNEGSKA, per germline (reference sequence). This CDR3 has 18 amino acids. J lost 4 bases, V lost 1 base, and 18 bases had no gene match. The CDR3 nucleotides are TGCAGTGCTAGAGTCCATCTCAGGCCAGGGGGCGATATATACGAGCAGTACTTC. It is translated as CSARVHLRPGGDIYEQYF.

This clonotype was seen more than once but under ten times. V and J are TRBV12-3 or TRBV12-4 and TRBJ1-1; no clear D. The CDR3 covers 15 residues. Deletions cut 4 bases from V and 3 bases from J, with 15 bases between. CDR3 coding DNA: TGTGCCAGCAGTTCCCCGGGAGGGATCGACACTGAAGCTTTCTTT. Translating it yields CASSSPGGIDTEAFF.

This chain joins TRBV29-1 and TRBJ2-6, with 9 bases identical to TRBD1. The CDR3 length is 14 residues. Trimming at V came to 6 bases and at J to 4 bases, leaving 4 bases not matched to a gene. Germline values: CDR1 SQVTM, CDR2 ANQGSEA. The CDR3 DNA is TGCAGCGTCGGGACAGGGTTAGGGGCCAACGTCCTGACTTTC. Translation: CSVGTGLGANVLTF. Full variable domain (outside the CDR3, taken from reference TRBV29-1 and TRBJ2-6): SAVISQKPSRDICQRGTSLTIQCQVDSQVTMMFWYRQQPGQSLTLIATANQGSEATYESGFVIDKFPISRPNLTFSTLTVSNMSPEDSSIYLCSVGTGLGANVLTFGAGSRLTVL.

The chain carries TRBV20-1 and TRBJ2-1; TRBD2 aligns across 8 bases. The junction had 15 bases not matched to a gene; V was cut back by 0 bases and J by 8 bases. Looked up from germline, CDR1 is DFQATT and CDR2 is SNEGSKA (reference sequence). This CDR3 spans 17 amino acids. CDR3 sequence (DNA): TGCAGTGCTAGAGATCAAGACGGCGGGAGGCCGGTGGATGAGCAGTTCTTC. It is translated as CSARDQDGGRPVDEQFF.

The chain is built from TRBV14 and TRBJ2-4; weak D call: TRBD2 (6 bases). CDR3 length: 16 residues. V was shortened by 4 bases and J by 4 bases, with 17 bases between the two germline ends. From germline, CDR1 is SGHDN and CDR2 FVKESK. The CDR3 is CASSPIGASAKNIQYF. CDR3 DNA sequence: TGTGCCAGCAGCCCCATCGGGGCTAGCGCGAAAAACATTCAGTACTTC. Full variable domain (outside the CDR3, taken from reference TRBV14 and TRBJ2-4): EAGVTQFPSHSVIEKGQTVTLRCDPISGHDNLYWYRRVMGKEIKFLLHFVKESKQDESGMPNNRFLAERTGGTYSTLKVQPAELEDSGVYFCASSPIGASAKNIQYFGAGTRLSVL.

The J gene is TRBJ2-1, the V gene TRBV5-1, with TRBD2 as a possible D gene (6 bases). V lost 0 bases to trimming and J lost 7 bases, with 17 bases between them. Germline-derived CDR1 and CDR2 are SGHRS and YFSETQ. CDR3 length: 16 residues. CDR3 region: CASSLARLVRENEQFF. In DNA, the CDR3 is TGCGCCAGCAGCTTGGCGAGACTAGTAAGAGAGAATGAGCAGTTCTTC.

This chain uses TRBV9 with TRBJ2-7; 9 bases are shared with TRBD1. Germline V gives CDR1 SGDLS, CDR2 YYNGEE. V was clipped by 3 bases and J by 0 bases; unmatched bases: 4. The CDR3 spans 15 residues. The CDR3, as DNA: TGTGCCAGCAGCGCCGGGACAGGGATCTCCTACGAGCAGTACTTC. It specifies CASSAGTGISYEQYF.

V and J are TRBV12-3 or TRBV12-4 and TRBJ2-3; D ambiguous. V lost 11 bases and J lost 4, with 16 bases in between. The CDR3 contains 13 residues. The CDR3 sequence: CACGVMVADTQYF. The CDR3 DNA follows: TGTGCCTGCGGAGTTATGGTCGCAGATACGCAGTATTTT.

The rearrangement uses TRBV7-9 and TRBJ1-2; D perhaps matches TRBD1 (6 bases). This CDR3 comprises 14 residues. The V gene lost 5 bases and the J gene lost 2 bases, with 12 bases spanning the gap. Germline values: CDR1 SEHNR, CDR2 FQNEAQ (reference sequence). The DNA of the CDR3 is TGTGCCAGCAGCGCTGCCGACAGGAACTATGGCTACACCTTC. As protein: CASSAADRNYGYTF. Full variable domain (remainder filled in from reference TRBV7-9 and TRBJ1-2): DTGVSQNPRHKITKRGQNVTFRCDPISEHNRLYWYRQTLGQGPEFLTYFQNEAQLEKSRLLSDRFSAERPKGSFSTLEIQRTEQGDSAMYLCASSAADRNYGYTFGSGTRLTVV.

The chain is built from TRBV5-1 and TRBJ1-5; D gene uncertain. V was cut by 7 bases and J by 15 bases, with 14 bases left in between. This CDR3 comprises 10 residues. In germline, CDR1 is SGHRS, CDR2 YFSETQ. This chain's CDR3 is CASPPRLPHF. CDR3 sequence (DNA): TGCGCCAGCCCACCCCGACTCCCGCATTTT.

This chain connects TRBV5-1 to TRBJ2-1, with D unclear. Germline CDR1 and CDR2: SGHRS and YFSETQ. The CDR3 consists of 15 residues. Trimming cost V 1 base and J 0 bases, with 8 bases left between them. CDR3 region: CASSLIGNSYNEQFF. The CDR3 DNA follows: TGCGCCAGCAGCTTGATAGGGAACTCCTACAATGAGCAGTTCTTC.

The CDR3 sequence: CSVGDRVDQPQHF. The CDR3 region has the DNA TGCAGCGTTGGGGACAGGGTAGATCAGCCCCAGCATTTT. This chain links TRBV29-1 with TRBJ1-5; 9 positions agree with TRBD1. With 4 bases clipped from V and 5 bases from J, the junction kept 3 bases outside the gene matches. The germline CDR1 and CDR2 sequences are SQVTM and ANQGSEA. The CDR3 is 13 amino acids.

CDR3 amino acids: CASLTPQGNNEQFF. The CDR3 DNA is TGTGCCAGCCTAACCCCACAGGGCAACAATGAGCAGTTCTTC. The chain carries TRBV28 and TRBJ2-1; D possibly corresponds to TRBD1 (6 bases). The CDR3 runs to 14 residues. The V and J ends lost 8 bases and 5 bases respectively, with 16 bases between them. Per the germline V gene, CDR1 is MDHEN and CDR2 is SYDVKM.